Below are 9 T cell receptor beta chains sequenced from a single sample in a study of cytomegalovirus exposure and HLA in healthy donors. PCR was performed using 60 Vbeta and 13 Jbeta primers. Profiled with immunoSEQ multiplex PCR; TCRdb holds only in-frame clones, not every one. The repertoire holds roughly 100,000 clones, with 13% to 15% as singletons. The sample comprised PBMCs. The receptors come from a female donor in good health and CMV-seronegative.

The chain has TRBV7-2 and TRBJ2-7, with D possibly matching TRBD2 (6 bases). Germline CDR1 and CDR2: SGHTA and FQGNSA. The CDR3 length is 14 residues. V was pared by 4 bases and J by 1 base, with 11 bases between. DNA of the CDR3: TGTGCCAGCAGCTCAGCGGGCCTATCCTACGAGCAGTACTTC. This translates into CASSSAGLSYEQYF.

This clone appeared a few times. The sample contains more than one DNA sequence encoding this CDR3. The rearrangement joins TRBV5-1 to TRBJ1-1; 7 nucleotides align to TRBD1. CDR3 length: 14 amino acids. V shed 4 bases and J 1 base; nucleotides not matched to a gene: 4. CDR1 is SGHRS and CDR2 is YFSETQ in the germline V gene. The CDR3 reads CASSPGQRNTEAFF. Here the CDR3 DNA reads TGCGCCAGCAGCCCGGGACAGCGGAACACTGAAGCTTTCTTT.

The gene calls are TRBV7-9 and TRBJ2-7; the D gene is possibly TRBD1 (6 bases). Germline loops: CDR1 SEHNR, CDR2 FQNEAQ (reference sequence). The V and J ends lost 5 bases and 1 base respectively, with 12 bases between them. This CDR3 has 14 amino acids. CDR3 sequence: CASSPKDRSYEQYF. The CDR3 DNA reads as TGTGCCAGCAGCCCCAAGGACAGATCCTACGAGCAGTACTTC.

This rearrangement joins TRBV5-1 to TRBJ2-3, with TRBD1 matching 7 bases. The CDR3 covers 14 residues. The ends lost 4 bases at V and 0 bases at J; junction bases unmatched: 2. Germline V CDR1 and CDR2: SGHRS, YFSETQ. The CDR3: CASSRDSSTDTQYF. CDR3 coding DNA: TGCGCCAGCAGCAGGGACAGTAGCACAGATACGCAGTATTTT.

V is TRBV7-9 and J is TRBJ2-7, with 8 bases that match TRBD2. The germline V gene encodes CDR1 SEHNR and CDR2 FQNEAQ (reference sequence). V lost 4 bases and J lost 3; bases outside the gene matches: 5. The CDR3 has 14 amino acids. Here the CDR3 reads CASSSPGLVYEQYF. The CDR3 DNA reads TGTGCCAGCAGCTCGCCGGGACTAGTCTACGAGCAGTACTTC. The variable domain in full, completed from reference TRBV7-9 and TRBJ2-7, reads DTGVSQNPRHKITKRGQNVTFRCDPISEHNRLYWYRQTLGQGPEFLTYFQNEAQLEKSRLLSDRFSAERPKGSFSTLEIQRTEQGDSAMYLCASSSPGLVYEQYFGPGTRLTVT.

This chain connects TRBV6-1 to TRBJ2-1; D gene ambiguous. Deletions cut 3 bases from V and 0 bases from J, with 12 bases between. CDR3 size: 16 residues. CDR1 is MNHNS and CDR2 is SASEGT in the germline V gene. The DNA for the CDR3 is TGTGCCAGCAGTGATCTGGCCATCAGCTCCTACAATGAGCAGTTCTTC. Its translation is CASSDLAISSYNEQFF.

The rearrangement uses TRBV2 and TRBJ2-5, with a weak D call TRBD2 (5 bases). V gave up 5 bases and J gave up 1 base, with 8 bases separating them. The germline V gene encodes CDR1 SNHLY and CDR2 FYNNEI. CDR3 length: 13 amino acids. The CDR3 reads CASSPGIQETQYF. CDR3 nucleotide sequence: TGTGCCAGCAGTCCGGGAATCCAAGAGACCCAGTACTTC.

The chain combines TRBV7-2 with TRBJ1-5, with D uncertain. This CDR3 is built from 15 residues. With 2 bases removed from V and 0 bases from J, the gap between germline ends came to 8 bases. Germline assignment: CDR1 SGHTA and CDR2 FQGNSA. CDR3 sequence reads: CASSLSPSSNQPQHF. As DNA, the CDR3 is TGTGCCAGCAGCTTATCGCCGAGTAGCAATCAGCCCCAGCATTTT.

This clone was observed a handful of times. This sequence joins TRBV2 and TRBJ1-4; 8 nucleotides agree with TRBD1. The germline gives CDR1 SNHLY, CDR2 FYNNEI. The J segment lost 1 base and the V segment lost 5 bases, leaving 3 bases of the junction unmatched. CDR3 length equals 15 residues. Here the CDR3 reads CASSYGQGTNEKLFF. In DNA form, the CDR3 reads TGTGCCAGCAGTTACGGACAGGGAACTAATGAAAAACTGTTTTTT.